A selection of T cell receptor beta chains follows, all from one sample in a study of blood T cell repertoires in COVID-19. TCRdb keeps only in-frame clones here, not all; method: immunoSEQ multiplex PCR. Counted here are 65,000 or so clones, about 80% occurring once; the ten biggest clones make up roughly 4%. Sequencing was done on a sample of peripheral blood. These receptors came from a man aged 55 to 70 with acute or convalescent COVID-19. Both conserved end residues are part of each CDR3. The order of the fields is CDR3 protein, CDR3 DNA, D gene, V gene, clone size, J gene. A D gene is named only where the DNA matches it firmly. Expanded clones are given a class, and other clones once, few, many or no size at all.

CDR3: CASSPGFRGYTF
DNA: TGTGCCAGCAGCCCCGGGTTTCGTGGCTACACCTTC
D: NA
V: TRBV5-6
size: NA
J: TRBJ1-2

CDR3: CASGIPGQGVYGYTF
DNA: TGTGCTAGTGGTATTCCGGGACAGGGTGTCTATGGCTACACCTTC
D: TRBD1
V: TRBV12-5
size: NA
J: TRBJ1-2

CDR3: CASNPTQGAVYEQYF
DNA: TGTGCCTCCAACCCCACCCAGGGGGCGGTCTACGAGCAGTACTTC
D: TRBD1
V: TRBV6-5
size: NA
J: TRBJ2-7

CDR3: CATSGAGNEKLFF
DNA: TGTGCCACCAGTGGGGCAGGTAATGAAAAACTGTTTTTT
D: NA
V: TRBV24-1
size: NA
J: TRBJ1-4

CDR3: CAAAGPGKTNEKLFF
DNA: TGCGCCGCGGCGGGGCCTGGGAAAACTAATGAAAAACTGTTTTTT
D: NA
V: TRBV10-2
size: NA
J: TRBJ1-4

CDR3: CASSMRGRNTDTQYF
DNA: TGTGCCAGTAGTATGCGGGGGCGAAACACAGATACGCAGTATTTT
D: NA
V: TRBV19
size: few
J: TRBJ2-3

CDR3: CAREILGGPRFTF
DNA: TGTGCCAGAGAAATTCTAGGGGGCCCGAGGTTCACCTTC
D: TRBD1
V: TRBV19
size: few
J: TRBJ1-2

CDR3: CASSLYGGVYEQYF
DNA: TGTGCCAGCAGCTTGTACGGGGGGGTATACGAGCAGTACTTC
D: TRBD2
V: TRBV5-5
size: NA
J: TRBJ2-7

CDR3: CASSLNRGSDGANVLTF
DNA: TGTGCCAGCAGCTTAAACAGGGGAAGTGATGGGGCCAACGTCCTGACTTTC
D: TRBD1
V: TRBV7-9
size: NA
J: TRBJ2-6

CDR3: CASSLTGGTEAFF
DNA: TGTGCCAGCAGTTTAACAGGGGGCACTGAAGCTTTCTTT
D: TRBD1
V: TRBV27
size: NA
J: TRBJ1-1

CDR3: CASAPPTGVTEAFF
DNA: TGTGCTAGTGCCCCCCCGACAGGGGTCACTGAAGCTTTCTTT
D: TRBD1
V: TRBV12-5
size: NA
J: TRBJ1-1

CDR3: CASSLRDSGSEGYNEQFF
DNA: TGTGCCAGCTCACTCCGGGACTCGGGGAGTGAGGGGTACAATGAGCAGTTCTTC
D: NA
V: TRBV18
size: NA
J: TRBJ2-1

CDR3: CASSRLRGRDYNEQFF
DNA: TGTGCCAGCAGCCGCCTCAGGGGGCGGGATTACAATGAGCAGTTCTTC
D: TRBD1
V: TRBV13
size: NA
J: TRBJ2-1

CDR3: CASGFSTTGTGNNEQFF
DNA: TGTGCTAGTGGTTTTTCCACAACCGGGACAGGGAACAATGAGCAGTTCTTC
D: TRBD1
V: TRBV12-5
size: NA
J: TRBJ2-1